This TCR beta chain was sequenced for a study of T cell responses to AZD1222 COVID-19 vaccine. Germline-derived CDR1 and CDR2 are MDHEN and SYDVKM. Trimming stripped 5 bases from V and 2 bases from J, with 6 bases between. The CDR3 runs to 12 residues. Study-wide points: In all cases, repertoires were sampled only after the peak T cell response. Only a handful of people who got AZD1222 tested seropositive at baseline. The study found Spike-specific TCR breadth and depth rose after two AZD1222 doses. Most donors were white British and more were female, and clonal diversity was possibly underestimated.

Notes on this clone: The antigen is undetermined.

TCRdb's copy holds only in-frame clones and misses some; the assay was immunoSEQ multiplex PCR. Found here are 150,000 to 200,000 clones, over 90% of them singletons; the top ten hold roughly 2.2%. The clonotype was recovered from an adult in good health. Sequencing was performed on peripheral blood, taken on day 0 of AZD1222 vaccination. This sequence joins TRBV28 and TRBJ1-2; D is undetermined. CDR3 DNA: TGTGCCAGCAGTGTAGGGAACTATGGCTACACCTTC. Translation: CASSVGNYGYTF.